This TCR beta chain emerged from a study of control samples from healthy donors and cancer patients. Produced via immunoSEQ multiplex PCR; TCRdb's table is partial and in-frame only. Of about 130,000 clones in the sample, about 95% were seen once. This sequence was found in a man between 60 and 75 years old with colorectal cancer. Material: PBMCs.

CDR3 nucleotides: TGTGCCAGCAGTCCCCCCCCCGGTGCTCAAGAGACCCAGTACTTC. Its translation: CASSPPPGAQETQYF. The gene calls are TRBV28 and TRBJ2-5; D gene unclear. V shed 5 bases and J shed 2 bases, with 15 bases lying between them. Germline CDR1 reads MDHEN; CDR2 reads SYDVKM. The CDR3 length is 15 residues.